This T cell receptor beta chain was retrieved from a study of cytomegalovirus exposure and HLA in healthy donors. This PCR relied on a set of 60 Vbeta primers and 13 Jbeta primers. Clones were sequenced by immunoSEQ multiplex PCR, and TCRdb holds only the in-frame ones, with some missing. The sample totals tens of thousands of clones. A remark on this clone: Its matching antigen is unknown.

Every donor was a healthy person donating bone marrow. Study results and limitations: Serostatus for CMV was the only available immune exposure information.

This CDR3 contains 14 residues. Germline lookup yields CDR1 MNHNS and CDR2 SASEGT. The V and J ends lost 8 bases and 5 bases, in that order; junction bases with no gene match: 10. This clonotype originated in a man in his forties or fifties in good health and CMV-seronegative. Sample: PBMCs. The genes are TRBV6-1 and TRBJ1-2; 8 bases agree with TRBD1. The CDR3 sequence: CASGGRGPGYGYTF. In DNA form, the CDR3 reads TGTGCCAGCGGAGGCAGGGGGCCCGGATATGGCTACACCTTC.